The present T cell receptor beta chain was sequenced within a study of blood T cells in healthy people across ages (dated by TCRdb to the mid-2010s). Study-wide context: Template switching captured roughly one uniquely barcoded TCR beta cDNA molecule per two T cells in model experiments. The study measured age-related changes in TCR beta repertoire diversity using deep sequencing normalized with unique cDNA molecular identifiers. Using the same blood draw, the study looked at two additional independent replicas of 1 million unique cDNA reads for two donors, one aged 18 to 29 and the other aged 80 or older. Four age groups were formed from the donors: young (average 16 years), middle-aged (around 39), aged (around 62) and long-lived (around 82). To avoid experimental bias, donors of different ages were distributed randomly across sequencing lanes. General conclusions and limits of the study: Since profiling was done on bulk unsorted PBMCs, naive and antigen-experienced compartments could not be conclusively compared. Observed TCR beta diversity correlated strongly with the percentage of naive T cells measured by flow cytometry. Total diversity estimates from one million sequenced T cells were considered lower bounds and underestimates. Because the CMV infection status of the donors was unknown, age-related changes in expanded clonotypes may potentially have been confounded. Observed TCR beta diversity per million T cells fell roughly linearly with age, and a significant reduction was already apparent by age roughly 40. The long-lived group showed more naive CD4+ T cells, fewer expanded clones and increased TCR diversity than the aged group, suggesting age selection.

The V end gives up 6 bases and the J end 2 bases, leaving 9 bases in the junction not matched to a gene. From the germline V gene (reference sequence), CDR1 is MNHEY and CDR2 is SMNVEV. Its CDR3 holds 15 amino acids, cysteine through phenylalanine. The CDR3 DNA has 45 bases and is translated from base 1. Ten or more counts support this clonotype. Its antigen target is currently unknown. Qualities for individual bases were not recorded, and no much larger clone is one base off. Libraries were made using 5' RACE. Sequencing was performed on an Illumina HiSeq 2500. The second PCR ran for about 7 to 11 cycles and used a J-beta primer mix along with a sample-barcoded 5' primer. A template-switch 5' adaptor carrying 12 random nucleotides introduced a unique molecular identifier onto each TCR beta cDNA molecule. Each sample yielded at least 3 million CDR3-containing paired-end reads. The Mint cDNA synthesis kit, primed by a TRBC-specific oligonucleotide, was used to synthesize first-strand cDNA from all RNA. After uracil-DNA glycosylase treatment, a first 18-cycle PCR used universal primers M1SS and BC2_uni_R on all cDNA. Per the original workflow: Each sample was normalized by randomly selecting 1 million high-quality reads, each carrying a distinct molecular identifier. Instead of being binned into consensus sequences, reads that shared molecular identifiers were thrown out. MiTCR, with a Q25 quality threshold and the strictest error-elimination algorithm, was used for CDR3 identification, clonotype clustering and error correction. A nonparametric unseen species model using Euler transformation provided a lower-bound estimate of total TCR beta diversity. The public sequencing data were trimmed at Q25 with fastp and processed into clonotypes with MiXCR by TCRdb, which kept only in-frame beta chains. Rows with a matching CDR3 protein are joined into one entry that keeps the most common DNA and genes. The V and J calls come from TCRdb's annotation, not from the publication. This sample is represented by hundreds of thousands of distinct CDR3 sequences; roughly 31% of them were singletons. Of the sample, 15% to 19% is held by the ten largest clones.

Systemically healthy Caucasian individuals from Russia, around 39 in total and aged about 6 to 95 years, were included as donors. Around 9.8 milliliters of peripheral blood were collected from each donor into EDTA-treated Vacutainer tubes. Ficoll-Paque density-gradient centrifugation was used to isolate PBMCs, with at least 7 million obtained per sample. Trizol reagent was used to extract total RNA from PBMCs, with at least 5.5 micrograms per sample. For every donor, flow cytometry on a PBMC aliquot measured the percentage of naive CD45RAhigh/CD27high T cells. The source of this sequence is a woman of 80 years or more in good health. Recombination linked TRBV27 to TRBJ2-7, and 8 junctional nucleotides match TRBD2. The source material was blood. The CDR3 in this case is CASRTTWRGAYEQYF. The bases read TGTGCCAGCAGAACAACCTGGCGGGGGGCCTACGAGCAGTACTTC.